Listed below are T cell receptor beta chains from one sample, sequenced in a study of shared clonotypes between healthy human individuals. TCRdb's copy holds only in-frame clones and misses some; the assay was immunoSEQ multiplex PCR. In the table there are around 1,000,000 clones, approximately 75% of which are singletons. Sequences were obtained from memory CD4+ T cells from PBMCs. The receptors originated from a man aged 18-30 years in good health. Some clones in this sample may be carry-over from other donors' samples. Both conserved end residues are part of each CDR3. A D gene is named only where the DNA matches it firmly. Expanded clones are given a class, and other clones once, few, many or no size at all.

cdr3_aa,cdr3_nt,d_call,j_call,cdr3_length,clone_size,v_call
CASSFSDRILANGYTF,TGTGCCAGCAGTTTTTCAGACAGAATCTTAGCTAATGGCTACACCTTC,.,TRBJ1-2,16,few,TRBV27
CASSPLTGFSYEQYF,TGTGCCAGCAGCCCTCTTACAGGCTTCTCCTACGAGCAGTACTTC,.,TRBJ2-7,15,many,TRBV14
CSVTDTRYEQYF,TGCAGCGTCACCGACACGCGCTACGAGCAGTACTTC,.,TRBJ2-7,12,.,TRBV29-1
CATSNPSGWTGELFF,TGTGCCACCAGCAACCCTAGCGGTTGGACCGGGGAGCTGTTTTTT,TRBD2,TRBJ2-2,15,once,TRBV15
CASSRGTGPDYGYTF,TGTGCCAGCAGCCGTGGGACAGGCCCCGACTATGGCTACACCTTC,TRBD1,TRBJ1-2,15,.,TRBV7-8
CASSLRSSAGDQPQHF,TGTGCCAGCAGCTTAAGGTCTTCAGCCGGCGATCAGCCCCAGCATTTT,.,TRBJ1-5,16,.,TRBV7-2
CASSLAGATSSGANVLTF,TGTGCCAGCAGTTTAGCCGGGGCCACCTCCTCTGGGGCCAACGTCCTGACTTTC,.,TRBJ2-6,18,.,TRBV28
CASSLITGSTEAFF,TGTGCCAGCAGCCTCATTACAGGGAGCACTGAAGCTTTCTTT,.,TRBJ1-1,14,.,TRBV28
CASMGTSGVLEQYF,TGTGCCAGCATGGGGACTAGCGGGGTCTTGGAGCAGTACTTC,TRBD2,TRBJ2-7,14,.,TRBV6-1
CASSLGLAEETQYF,TGTGCCAGCAGCCTTGGACTAGCGGAAGAGACCCAGTACTTC,TRBD2,TRBJ2-5,14,.,TRBV7-9
CASSLVGGSTAYNEQFF,TGTGCCAGCAGTTTAGTGGGCGGATCCACTGCCTACAATGAGCAGTTCTTC,.,TRBJ2-1,17,few,TRBV28
CASSYSSYRFNQPQHF,TGTGCCAGCAGTTACTCGAGTTACAGATTCAATCAGCCCCAGCATTTT,.,TRBJ1-5,16,.,TRBV6-5
CASSLLSAETQYF,TGTGCCAGCAGTTTATTATCCGCGGAGACCCAGTACTTC,.,TRBJ2-5,13,.,TRBV28
CASSQDRDRSRYTF,TGCGCCAGCAGCCAAGATCGGGACAGGTCACGCTACACCTTC,TRBD1,TRBJ1-2,14,.,TRBV4-1
CASSLAGGSYNEQFF,TGTGCCAGCAGTTTAGCGGGAGGTTCCTACAATGAGCAGTTCTTC,TRBD2,TRBJ2-1,15,.,TRBV27
CTSSQDLLWGSPNEKLFF,TGCACCAGCAGCCAAGATCTGCTATGGGGGAGCCCTAATGAAAAACTGTTTTTT,.,TRBJ1-4,18,.,TRBV1
CASSLQGATNEKLFF,TGTGCCAGCAGCTTGCAGGGGGCCACTAATGAAAAACTGTTTTTT,TRBD1,TRBJ1-4,15,.,TRBV5-8
CASSTDRGSYEQYF,TGTGCCAGCAGTACGGACAGGGGTTCTTACGAGCAGTACTTC,TRBD1,TRBJ2-7,14,.,TRBV7-9
CASSLADRTNYGYTF,TGTGCCAGCAGCTTAGCGGACAGGACTAACTATGGCTACACCTTC,TRBD1,TRBJ1-2,15,few,TRBV7-9
CASRAGLALYNEQFF,TGTGCCAGCAGGGCGGGGCTAGCGCTTTACAATGAGCAGTTCTTC,.,TRBJ2-1,15,.,TRBV7-9
CSVGEPGGRETQYF,TGCAGCGTTGGTGAGCCAGGGGGCAGAGAGACCCAGTACTTC,TRBD1,TRBJ2-5,14,.,TRBV29-1
CASGDTGRTNEQFF,TGTGCTAGTGGTGATACCGGGCGGACCAATGAGCAGTTCTTC,.,TRBJ2-1,14,.,TRBV12-5
CASRPGVDKNTGELFF,TGTGCCAGCAGGCCGGGGGTGGACAAGAACACCGGGGAGCTGTTTTTT,.,TRBJ2-2,16,.,TRBV6-6
CASSPDYFTDTQYF,TGTGCCAGCAGTCCGGACTACTTCACAGATACGCAGTATTTT,.,TRBJ2-3,14,.,TRBV27
CASSEWGTGQPQHF,TGTGCCAGCAGTGAGTGGGGTACGGGTCAGCCCCAGCATTTT,.,TRBJ1-5,14,many,TRBV25-1
CASSSLTGSPTDTQYF,TGTGCCAGCAGCTCATTGACAGGCTCCCCCACAGATACGCAGTATTTT,.,TRBJ2-3,16,.,TRBV5-5
CASSSLVSTDTQYF,TGCGCCAGCAGCTCCCTCGTTAGCACAGATACGCAGTATTTT,.,TRBJ2-3,14,.,TRBV5-1
CASSYGSSGSNEQFF,TGTGCCAGCAGTTACGGGTCTAGCGGGAGCAATGAGCAGTTCTTC,TRBD2,TRBJ2-1,15,.,TRBV6-5
CASSEGVAADWSYEQYF,TGTGCCAGCAGCGAGGGGGTGGCGGCAGATTGGTCCTACGAGCAGTACTTC,.,TRBJ2-7,17,.,TRBV9
CASSLERGPGNTIYF,TGCGCCAGCAGCTTGGAAAGGGGGCCAGGAAACACCATATATTTT,TRBD1,TRBJ1-3,15,.,TRBV5-1
CASSPGLAGGSYNEQFF,TGTGCCAGCAGTCCGGGACTAGCGGGAGGCTCCTACAATGAGCAGTTCTTC,TRBD2,TRBJ2-1,17,.,TRBV27
CASSLGTSNTGELFF,TGCGCCAGCAGCCTAGGGACTAGTAACACCGGGGAGCTGTTTTTT,TRBD2,TRBJ2-2,15,.,TRBV5-1
CASSFSYLRQGLSGELFF,TGTGCCAGCAGTTTTTCCTATTTGAGACAGGGGCTTTCCGGGGAGCTGTTTTTT,TRBD1,TRBJ2-2,18,once,TRBV27
CAWSVVQLKQYF,TGTGCCTGGAGTGTAGTCCAGTTAAAGCAGTACTTC,.,TRBJ2-7,12,.,TRBV30
CASSYAGTGDEQFF,TGTGCCAGCAGTTACGCGGGAACAGGGGATGAGCAGTTCTTC,.,TRBJ2-1,14,.,TRBV28
CASSLNRDGYTF,TGTGCCAGCAGTTTAAACCGGGATGGCTACACCTTC,.,TRBJ1-2,12,.,TRBV28
CASTLGTGRYNEQFF,TGTGCCAGCACCCTGGGGACAGGGAGATACAATGAGCAGTTCTTC,TRBD1,TRBJ2-1,15,.,TRBV28
CASSLGGAYEKLFF,TGTGCCAGCAGCTTAGGGGGGGCTTATGAAAAACTGTTTTTT,.,TRBJ1-4,14,.,TRBV7-9
CASSPGQGRSGNTIYF,TGTGCCAGCTCACCGGGACAGGGCCGCTCTGGAAACACCATATATTTT,TRBD1,TRBJ1-3,16,once,TRBV18
CSARPGEKLFF,TGCAGTGCTAGGCCAGGGGAAAAACTGTTTTTT,.,TRBJ1-4,11,many,TRBV20-1